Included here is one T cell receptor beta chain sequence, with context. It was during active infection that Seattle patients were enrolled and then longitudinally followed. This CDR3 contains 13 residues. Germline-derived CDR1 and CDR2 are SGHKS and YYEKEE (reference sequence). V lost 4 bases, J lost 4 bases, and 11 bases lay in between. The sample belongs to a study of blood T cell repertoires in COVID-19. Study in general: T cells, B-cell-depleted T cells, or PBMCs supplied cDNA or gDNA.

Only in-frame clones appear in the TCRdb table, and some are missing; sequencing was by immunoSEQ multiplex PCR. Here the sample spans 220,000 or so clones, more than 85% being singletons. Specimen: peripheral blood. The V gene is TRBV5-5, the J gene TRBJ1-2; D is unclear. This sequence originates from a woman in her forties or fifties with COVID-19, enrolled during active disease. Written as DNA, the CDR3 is TGTGCCAGCAGCCCGGGTTTACTCTATGGCTACACCTTC. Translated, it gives CASSPGLLYGYTF.